These 9 T cell receptor beta chains share one sample of origin, sequenced in a study of T cells in Graves' hyperthyroidism and ophthalmopathy. Researchers amplified the TCR beta CDR3 regions from RNA transcripts. Primed by the HTBI set, a first-round RT-PCR was run on the TCR CDR3. Each CDR3 protein is one row after TCRdb ran MiXCR on the multiplex PCR reads. The profile shows some 650,000 distinct CDR3 sequences, about 16% of them singletons. Sample: blood. Receptors were obtained from a woman in her thirties or forties with Graves' ophthalmopathy.

This clonotype was recorded at least ten times. V and J are TRBV7-2 and TRBJ2-5; weak D call: TRBD2 (5 bases). The V end was cut by 1 base, the J end by 5 bases, with 14 bases between. This CDR3 has 15 amino acids. Germline lookup yields CDR1 SGHTA and CDR2 FQGNSA. For the CDR3, the DNA is TGTGCCAGCAGCTTAGGTTTAGGAGGCTGGGAGACCCAGTACTTC. Translating it yields CASSLGLGGWETQYF. Complete variable domain (other parts from reference TRBV7-2 and TRBJ2-5): GAGVSQSPSNKVTEKGKDVELRCDPISGHTALYWYRQSLGQGLEFLIYFQGNSAPDKSGLPSDRFSAERTGGSVSTLTIQRTQQEDSAVYLCASSLGLGGWETQYFGPGTRLLVL.

This clonotype was observed a few times. The V call is TRBV20-1, the J call TRBJ1-2; 9 bases agree with TRBD1. Per the germline V gene, CDR1 is DFQATT and CDR2 is SNEGSKA (reference sequence). The CDR3 length is 12 residues. The V segment lost 6 bases and the J segment 8 bases; nucleotides outside the gene matches: 7. The CDR3 region has the DNA TGCAGTGCGCCCGGGACAGGGTTAGGCTACACCTTC. Translation: CSAPGTGLGYTF.

This clonotype occurred many times. The rearrangement links TRBV28 to TRBJ1-1; 12 nucleotides match TRBD1. The CDR3 has 19 residues. After removal of 4 bases from V and 4 bases from J, the junction contained 16 bases not matched to a gene. CDR1 and CDR2 (germline): MDHEN, SYDVKM. In DNA form, the CDR3 reads TGTGCCAGCAGTTCTCACCCCGGGACAGGGGGCGTCATGGGCACTGAAGCTTTCTTT. Translated: CASSSHPGTGGVMGTEAFF. The full variable domain, rest sourced from reference TRBV28 and TRBJ1-1, is DVKVTQSSRYLVKRTGEKVFLECVQDMDHENMFWYRQDPGLGLRLIYFSYDVKMKEKGDIPEGYSVSREKKERFSLILESASTNQTSMYLCASSSHPGTGGVMGTEAFFGQGTRLTVV.

The rearrangement uses TRBV20-1 and TRBJ2-7; 9 positions agree with TRBD1. The germline V gene has CDR1 DFQATT and CDR2 SNEGSKA (reference sequence). This CDR3 contains 13 residues. With 8 bases clipped from V and 5 bases from J, the junction kept 10 bases outside the gene matches. The CDR3 reads CSIPGTGFDEQYF. The CDR3, as DNA: TGCAGTATCCCGGGGACAGGGTTCGACGAGCAGTACTTC.

Turning to this clonotype: The missing conserved phenylalanine or tryptophan at the end of this CDR3 makes a read error likely. The chain recombines TRBV14 with TRBJ1-4; the D is unclear. CDR3 length: 20 residues. V was cut by 2 bases and J by 0 bases, with 22 bases left in between. Germline CDR1 is SGHDN and CDR2 is FVKESK. The CDR3 DNA follows: TGTGCCAGCAGCCAAAGGATCGGGTCTCGAGGCTATGCAACTAATGAAAAACTGTTTTCT. Translating it yields CASSQRIGSRGYATNEKLFS.

This clonotype appeared many times. This chain joins TRBV5-1 and TRBJ1-2; 10 bases match TRBD1. The J segment lost 6 bases and the V segment lost 6 bases, leaving 5 bases of the junction unmatched. Germline lookup yields CDR1 SGHRS and CDR2 YFSETQ. The CDR3 has 13 amino acids. The CDR3 nucleotides are TGCGCCAGCACACGACAGGGGGCGGATGGCTACACCTTC. Protein sequence: CASTRQGADGYTF.

This chain links TRBV10-3 with TRBJ2-1; D is unclear. The length of the CDR3 is 12 residues. Between the trimmed V and J ends, which lost 5 bases and 8 bases, there was a span of 10 bases. Germline V gene lookup returns CDR1 ENHRY and CDR2 SYGVKD. CDR3 sequence (DNA): TGTGCCATCAGTAATAGGGCCGATGAGCAGTTCTTC. As protein: CAISNRADEQFF.

This clonotype was seen only once. The chain has TRBV7-9 and TRBJ2-3, with D possibly matching TRBD1 (6 bases). V was pared by 1 base and J by 4 bases, with 15 bases between. This CDR3 comprises 16 residues. Germline V gene sequence: CDR1 SEHNR, CDR2 FQNEAQ (reference sequence). In DNA form, the CDR3 reads TGTGCCAGCAGCTTAGTCATAAGGGGGATGGCAGATACGCAGTATTTT. This gives the protein CASSLVIRGMADTQYF.

Concerning this clonotype itself: This may be a read error: a much more frequent sequence differs by one nucleotide. This rearrangement joins TRBV5-1 to TRBJ2-2; TRBD1 agrees at 8 bases. The CDR3 contains 13 residues. Germline CDR1 and CDR2: SGHRS and YFSETQ. After removal of 3 bases from V and 6 bases from J, the junction contained 1 base not matched to a gene. CDR3 protein: CASSWTGSGELFF. CDR3 DNA: TGCGCCAGCAGCTGGACAGGGTCCGGGGAGCTGTTTTTT.